The clone carrying this T cell receptor beta chain was seen a few times. The data are from a study of human T cells and chemical hapten exposure. Study-level background: Chiefly female patients presented with alopecia areata, totalis or universalis.

Individual cDNA molecules received unique molecular identifiers in the library. MiXCR, run by TCRdb on the RACE reads, gives a single entry per CDR3 protein. The sample consists of 85,000 to 120,000 distinct CDR3 sequences, roughly 12% of them appearing once. Stated time point: pre-sensitization, week 0. Treatment defined: therapeutic diphenylcyclopropenone sensitization with weekly scalp DPC. People who gave samples had alopecia, were 18 to 70 years old, and were suitable for DPC. Unfractionated whole blood served as the source for total RNA extraction. Sample: whole blood, taken in connection with sensitization to the hapten diphenylcyclopropenone (DPC). The sequence derives from a woman between 50 and 59 years old with alopecia areata. Some clones in this sample may be carry-over from other donors' samples.

CDR3 nucleotide sequence: TGTGCCAGCAGTACCATCGGACAGGGAAGCACTGAAGCTTTCTTT. Amino acids: CASSTIGQGSTEAFF. The V gene is TRBV28, the J gene TRBJ1-1; TRBD1 matches at 8 bases. CDR3 length: 15 residues. V dropped 5 bases and J dropped 4; count of bases not matched to a gene: 9. Germline CDR1 reads MDHEN; CDR2 reads SYDVKM.